This T cell receptor beta chain was obtained from a study of cytomegalovirus exposure and HLA in healthy donors. At the level of the study: The roughly 120 validation repertoires, a later analysis reported, used the same platform as the 666 first-cohort repertoires. General study results and limits: Altogether, some 160 TCR beta chains were recorded as cytomegalovirus-associated. Specific recognition of CMV antigens was confirmed in vitro for a few chains (all CMV-associated). It was found in a later analysis that first-cohort TCR clusters tended to co-occur in the 100 to 150 validation repertoires.

Of note for this clone: Its antigen remains unknown.

Clones were sequenced by immunoSEQ multiplex PCR, and TCRdb holds only the in-frame ones, with some missing. The data hold some 170,000 clones, with more than 75% observed a single time. The receptor was derived from a man aged 25-45 years in good health and CMV-seropositive. Sequencing input: PBMCs.

CDR3: CASSIAPGSFFDQPQHF. CDR3 DNA sequence: TGTGCCAGTAGTATAGCCCCCGGGAGCTTCTTCGATCAGCCCCAGCATTTT. The chain is built from TRBV19 and TRBJ1-5; no clear D. Germline V gives CDR1 LNHDA, CDR2 SQIVND (reference sequence). The length of the CDR3 is 17 residues. V gave up 1 base and J gave up 5 bases, with 18 bases separating them.